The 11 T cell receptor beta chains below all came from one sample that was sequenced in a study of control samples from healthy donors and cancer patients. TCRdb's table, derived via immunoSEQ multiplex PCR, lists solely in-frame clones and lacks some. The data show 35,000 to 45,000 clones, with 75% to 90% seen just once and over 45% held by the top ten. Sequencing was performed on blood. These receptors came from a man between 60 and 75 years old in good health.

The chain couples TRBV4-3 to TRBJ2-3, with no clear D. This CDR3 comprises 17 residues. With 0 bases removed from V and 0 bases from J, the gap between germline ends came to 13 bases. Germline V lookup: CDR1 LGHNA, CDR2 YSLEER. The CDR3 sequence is CASSQDLARPSTDTQYF. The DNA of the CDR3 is TGCGCCAGCAGCCAAGATTTGGCTCGCCCTAGCACAGATACGCAGTATTTT.

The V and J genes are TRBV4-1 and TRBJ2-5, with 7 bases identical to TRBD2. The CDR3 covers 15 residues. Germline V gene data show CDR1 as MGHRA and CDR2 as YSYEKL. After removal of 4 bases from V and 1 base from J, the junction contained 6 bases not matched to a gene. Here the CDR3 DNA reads TGCGCCAGCAGCCCGGGGAGCGGGGCCCAAGAGACCCAGTACTTC. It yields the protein CASSPGSGAQETQYF.

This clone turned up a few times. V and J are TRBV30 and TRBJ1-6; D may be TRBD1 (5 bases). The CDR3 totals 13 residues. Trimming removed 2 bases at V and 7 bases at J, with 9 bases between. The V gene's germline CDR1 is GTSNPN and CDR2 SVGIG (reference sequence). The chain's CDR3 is CAWSTGVNSPLHF. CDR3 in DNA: TGTGCCTGGAGTACGGGGGTGAATTCACCCCTCCACTTT. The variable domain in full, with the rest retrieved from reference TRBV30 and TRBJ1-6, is SQTIHQWPATLVQPVGSPLSLECTVEGTSNPNLYWYRQAAGRGLQLLFYSVGIGQISSEVPQNLSASRPQDRQFILSSKKLLLSDSGFYLCAWSTGVNSPLHFGNGTRLTVT.

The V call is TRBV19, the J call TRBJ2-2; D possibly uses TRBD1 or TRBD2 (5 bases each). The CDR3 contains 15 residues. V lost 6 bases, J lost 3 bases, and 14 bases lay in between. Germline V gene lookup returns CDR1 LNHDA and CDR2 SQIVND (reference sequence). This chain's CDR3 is CASRAGTDYTGELFF. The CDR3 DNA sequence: TGTGCCAGTAGGGCCGGGACGGACTACACCGGGGAGCTGTTTTTT.

In nucleotides, the CDR3 is TGCGCCAGCAGCTTGTCCGGGACGGGAACCTACGAGCAGTACTTC. This sequence encodes CASSLSGTGTYEQYF. J is TRBJ2-7 and V is TRBV5-1; D might be TRBD1 or TRBD2, each matching 5 bases. The CDR3 consists of 15 residues. The germline gives CDR1 SGHRS, CDR2 YFSETQ. Trimming removed 1 base from V and 2 bases from J, with 13 bases in between.

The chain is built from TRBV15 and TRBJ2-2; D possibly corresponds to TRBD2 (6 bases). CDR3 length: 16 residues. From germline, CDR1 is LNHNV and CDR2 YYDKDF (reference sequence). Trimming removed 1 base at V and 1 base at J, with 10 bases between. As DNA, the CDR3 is TGTGCCACCAGCAGAGGGGCGGGGTGGAACACCGGGGAGCTGTTTTTT. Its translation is CATSRGAGWNTGELFF.

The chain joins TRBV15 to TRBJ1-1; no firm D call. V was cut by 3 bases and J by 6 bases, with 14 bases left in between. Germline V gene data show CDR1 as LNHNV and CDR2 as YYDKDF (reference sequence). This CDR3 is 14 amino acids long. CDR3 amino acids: CATSRSMSGPEAFF. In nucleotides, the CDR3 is TGTGCCACCAGCAGGTCAATGAGCGGACCTGAAGCTTTCTTT.

Written as DNA, the CDR3 is TGTGCCAGCAGCTTGAAGCCGAACACCGGGGAGCTGTTTTTT. It specifies CASSLKPNTGELFF. The genes are TRBV5-4 and TRBJ2-2; D unresolved. Trimming cost V 1 base and J 0 bases, with 4 bases left between them. The CDR3 length is 14 residues. The germline gives CDR1 SGHNT, CDR2 YYREEE (reference sequence).

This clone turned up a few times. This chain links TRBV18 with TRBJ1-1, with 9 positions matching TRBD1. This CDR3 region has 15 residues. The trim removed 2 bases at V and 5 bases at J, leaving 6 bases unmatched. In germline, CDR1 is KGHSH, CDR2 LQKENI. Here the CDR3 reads CASSPTDRGFTEAFF. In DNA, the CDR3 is TGTGCCAGCTCACCAACGGACAGGGGTTTTACTGAAGCTTTCTTT.

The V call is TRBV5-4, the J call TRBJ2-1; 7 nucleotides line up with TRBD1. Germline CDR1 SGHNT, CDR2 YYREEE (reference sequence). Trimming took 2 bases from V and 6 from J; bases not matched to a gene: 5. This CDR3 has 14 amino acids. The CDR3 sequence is CASSLTGVGNEQFF. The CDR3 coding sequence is TGTGCCAGCAGCTTAACAGGGGTTGGCAATGAGCAGTTCTTC.

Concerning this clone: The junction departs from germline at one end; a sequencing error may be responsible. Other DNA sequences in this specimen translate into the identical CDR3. DNA for the CDR3: TGTGCCAGCAGTAGGACAGGGGGCTCCTACGAGCAATACTTC. This encodes CASSRTGGSYEQYF. The chain combines TRBV2 with TRBJ2-7, with 11 bases matching TRBD1. The CDR3 length is 14 residues. Germline CDR1 SNHLY, CDR2 FYNNEI.